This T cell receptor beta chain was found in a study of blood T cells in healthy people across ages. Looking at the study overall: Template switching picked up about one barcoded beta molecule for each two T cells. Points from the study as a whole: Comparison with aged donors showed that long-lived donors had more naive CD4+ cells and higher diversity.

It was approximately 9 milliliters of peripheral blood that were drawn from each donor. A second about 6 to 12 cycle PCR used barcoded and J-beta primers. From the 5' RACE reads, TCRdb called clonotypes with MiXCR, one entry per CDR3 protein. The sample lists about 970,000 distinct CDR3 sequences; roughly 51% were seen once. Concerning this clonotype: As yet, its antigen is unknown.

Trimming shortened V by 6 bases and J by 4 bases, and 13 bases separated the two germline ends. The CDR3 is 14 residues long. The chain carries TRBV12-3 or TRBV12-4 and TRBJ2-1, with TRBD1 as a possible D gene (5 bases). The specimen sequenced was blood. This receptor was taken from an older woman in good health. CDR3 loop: CASRAAGAYNEQFF. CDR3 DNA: TGTGCCAGCAGGGCCGCTGGGGCTTACAATGAGCAGTTCTTC.